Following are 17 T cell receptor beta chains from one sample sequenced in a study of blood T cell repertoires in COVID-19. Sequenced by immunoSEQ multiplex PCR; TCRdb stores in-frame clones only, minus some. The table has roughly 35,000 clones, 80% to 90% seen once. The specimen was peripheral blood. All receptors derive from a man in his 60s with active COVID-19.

The CDR3 nucleotides read TGTGCCAGTAGTCCGCGACAGGAAAACTACGAGCAGTACTTC. This gives the protein CASSPRQENYEQYF. The chain couples TRBV19 to TRBJ2-7; perhaps TRBD1 as D (6 bases). Trimming removed 5 bases at V and 3 bases at J, with 14 bases between. Germline assignment: CDR1 LNHDA and CDR2 SQIVND (reference sequence). The CDR3 is 14 residues long. The full variable domain, its missing parts supplied by reference TRBV19 and TRBJ2-7, is DGGITQSPKYLFRKEGQNVTLSCEQNLNHDAMYWYRQDPGQGLRLIYYSQIVNDFQKGDIAEGYSVSREKKESFPLTVTSAQKNPTAFYLCASSPRQENYEQYFGPGTRLTVT.

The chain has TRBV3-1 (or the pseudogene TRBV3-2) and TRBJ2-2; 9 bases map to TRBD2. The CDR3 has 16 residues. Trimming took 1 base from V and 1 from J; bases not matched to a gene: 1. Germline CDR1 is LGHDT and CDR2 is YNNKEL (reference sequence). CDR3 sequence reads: CASSQVSGRNTGELFF. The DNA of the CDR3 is TGTGCCAGCAGCCAAGTTAGCGGGAGGAACACCGGGGAGCTGTTTTTT.

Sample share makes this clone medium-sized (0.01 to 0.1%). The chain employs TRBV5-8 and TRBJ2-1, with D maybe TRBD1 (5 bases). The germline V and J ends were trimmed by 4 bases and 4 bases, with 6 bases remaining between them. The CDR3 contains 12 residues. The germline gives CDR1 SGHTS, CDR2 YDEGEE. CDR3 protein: CASSPGYNEQFF. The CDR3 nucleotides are TGTGCCAGCAGCCCAGGGTACAATGAGCAGTTCTTC. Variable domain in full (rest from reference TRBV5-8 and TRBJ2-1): EAGVTQSPTHLIKTRGQQATLRCSPISGHTSVYWYQQALGLGLQFLLWYDEGEERNRGNFPPRFSGRQFPNYSSELNVNALELEDSALYLCASSPGYNEQFFGPGTRLTVL.

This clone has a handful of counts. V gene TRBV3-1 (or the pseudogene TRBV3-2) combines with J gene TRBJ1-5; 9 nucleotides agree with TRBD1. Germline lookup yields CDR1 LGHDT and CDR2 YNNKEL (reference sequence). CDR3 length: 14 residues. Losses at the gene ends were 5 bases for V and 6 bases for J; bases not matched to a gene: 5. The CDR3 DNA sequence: TGTGCCAGCAGCTCGACAGGGGGTGCTCAGCCCCAGCATTTT. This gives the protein CASSSTGGAQPQHF.

The CDR3 loop is CASSQGLAGGPRYNEQFF. The CDR3 DNA follows: TGCGCCAGCAGCCAGGGACTAGCGGGAGGGCCTAGATACAATGAGCAGTTCTTC. The chain is built from TRBV5-1 and TRBJ2-1; 16 bases are shared with TRBD2. Per germline, CDR1 SGHRS and CDR2 YFSETQ. V lost 4 bases, J lost 4 bases, and 8 bases stayed unmatched. The CDR3 consists of 18 residues.

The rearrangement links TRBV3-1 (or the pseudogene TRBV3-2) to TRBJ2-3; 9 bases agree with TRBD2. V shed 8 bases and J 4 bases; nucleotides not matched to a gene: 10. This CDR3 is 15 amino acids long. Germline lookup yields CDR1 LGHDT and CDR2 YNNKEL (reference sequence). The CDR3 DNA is TGTGCCAGCGGGGTAGCGGGAGTAGCGGCAGATACGCAGTATTTT. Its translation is CASGVAGVAADTQYF.

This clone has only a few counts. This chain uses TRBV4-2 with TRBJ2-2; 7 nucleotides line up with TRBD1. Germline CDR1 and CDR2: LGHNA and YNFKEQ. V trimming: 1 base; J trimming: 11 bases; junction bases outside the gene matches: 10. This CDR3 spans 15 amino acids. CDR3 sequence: CASSQVDRVAEELFF. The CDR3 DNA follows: TGTGCCAGCAGCCAAGTAGACAGGGTGGCCGAAGAGCTGTTTTTT.

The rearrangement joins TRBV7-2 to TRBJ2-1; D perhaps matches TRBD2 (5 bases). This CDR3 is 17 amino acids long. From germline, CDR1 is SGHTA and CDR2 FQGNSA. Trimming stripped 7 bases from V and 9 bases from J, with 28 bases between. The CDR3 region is CASTETRGAFPRGEQFF. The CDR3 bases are TGTGCCAGCACCGAAACACGAGGAGCCTTCCCCCGGGGTGAGCAGTTCTTC.

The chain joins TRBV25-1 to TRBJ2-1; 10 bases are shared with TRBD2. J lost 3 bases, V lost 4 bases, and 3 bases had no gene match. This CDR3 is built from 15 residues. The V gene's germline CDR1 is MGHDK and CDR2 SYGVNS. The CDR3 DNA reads TGTGCCAGCAGTGCAGCGGGAGGGGGCTACAATGAGCAGTTCTTC. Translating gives CASSAAGGGYNEQFF.

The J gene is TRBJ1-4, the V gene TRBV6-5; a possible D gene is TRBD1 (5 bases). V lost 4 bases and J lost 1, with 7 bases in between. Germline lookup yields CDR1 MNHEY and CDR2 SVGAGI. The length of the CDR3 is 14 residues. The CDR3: CASSFTGTNEKLFF. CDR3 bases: TGTGCCAGCAGTTTTACAGGAACTAATGAAAAACTGTTTTTT.

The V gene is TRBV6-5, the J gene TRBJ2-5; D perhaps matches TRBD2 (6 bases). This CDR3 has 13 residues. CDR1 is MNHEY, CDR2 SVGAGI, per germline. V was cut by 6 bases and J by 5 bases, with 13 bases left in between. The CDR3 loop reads CASSRREWETQYF. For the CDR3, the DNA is TGTGCCAGCAGCAGACGGGAGTGGGAGACCCAGTACTTC.

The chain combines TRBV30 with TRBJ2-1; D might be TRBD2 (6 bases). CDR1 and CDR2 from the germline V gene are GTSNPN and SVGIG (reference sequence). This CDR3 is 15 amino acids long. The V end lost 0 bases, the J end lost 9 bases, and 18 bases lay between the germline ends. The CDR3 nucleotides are TGTGCCTGGAGTGTCGGGATATCTTTGGGGGGTGAGCAGTTCTTC. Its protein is CAWSVGISLGGEQFF.

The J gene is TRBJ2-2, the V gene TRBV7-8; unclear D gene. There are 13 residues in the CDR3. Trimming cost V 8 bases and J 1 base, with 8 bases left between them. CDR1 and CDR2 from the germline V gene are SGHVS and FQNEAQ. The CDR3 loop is CASGHRNTGELFF. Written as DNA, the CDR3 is TGTGCCAGCGGTCACAGGAACACCGGGGAGCTGTTTTTT.

The CDR3: CSALRDTEAFF. In nucleotides, the CDR3 is TGCAGCGCTCTCAGGGACACTGAAGCTTTCTTT. The J gene is TRBJ1-1, the V gene TRBV29-1, with D possibly being TRBD1 (5 bases). The CDR3 loop spans 11 amino acids. The germline V gene encodes CDR1 SQVTM and CDR2 ANQGSEA. Trimming took 7 bases from V and 3 from J, leaving 9 bases between them.

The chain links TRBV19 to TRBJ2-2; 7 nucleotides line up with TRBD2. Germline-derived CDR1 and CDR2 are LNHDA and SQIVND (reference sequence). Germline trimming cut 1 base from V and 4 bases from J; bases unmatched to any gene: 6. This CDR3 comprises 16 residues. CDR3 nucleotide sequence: TGTGCCAGTAGTATAGCTGCGGGAGCGGCCACCGGGGAGCTGTTTTTT. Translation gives CASSIAAGAATGELFF.

The CDR3 is CASSPDRTVVEQYF. CDR3 DNA sequence: TGTGCCAGCAGCCCCGACAGGACGGTTGTCGAGCAGTACTTC. V gene TRBV7-8 combines with J gene TRBJ2-7; possibly TRBD1 for D (6 bases). This CDR3 comprises 14 residues. CDR1 and CDR2 from the germline V gene are SGHVS and FQNEAQ. V was clipped by 5 bases and J by 6 bases, with 17 bases between them.

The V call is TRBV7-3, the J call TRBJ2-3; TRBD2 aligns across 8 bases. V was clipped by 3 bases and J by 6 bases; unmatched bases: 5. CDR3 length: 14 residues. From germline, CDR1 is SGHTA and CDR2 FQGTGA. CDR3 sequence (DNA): TGTGCCAGCAGCTTTAGCGGGACGGCGGATACGCAGTATTTT. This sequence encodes CASSFSGTADTQYF. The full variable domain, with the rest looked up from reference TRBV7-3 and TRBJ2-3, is GAGVSQTPSNKVTEKGKYVELRCDPISGHTALYWYRQSLGQGPEFLIYFQGTGAADDSGLPNDRFFAVRPEGSVSTLKIQRTERGDSAVYLCASSFSGTADTQYFGPGTRLTVL.